The 3 T cell receptor beta chains listed next were all sequenced from one sample in a study of CD8+CD57+ T cells in acquired aplastic anemia. Researchers used genomic DNA as the template to profile TCR beta VDJ and CDR3. TCRdb redid the calling of the reads with MiXCR, one entry per CDR3 protein. The repertoire holds about 180,000 distinct CDR3 sequences, roughly 63% seen once, with more than 40% in the top ten. Patients sequenced had flow cytometry evidence of CD8+CD57+ cell expansion. The sample consisted of sorted CD4+, CD8+, or CD8+CD57+ T cells (not recorded which) from PBMCs. Source of these receptors: a human donor with aplastic anemia.

The gene calls are TRBV19 and TRBJ1-1, with D possibly TRBD1 on 6 matching bases. Per the germline V gene, CDR1 is LNHDA and CDR2 is SQIVND (reference sequence). The CDR3 covers 13 residues. V gave up 9 bases and J gave up 3 bases, with 14 bases separating them. CDR3 sequence: CASKPNRDTEAFF. Written as DNA, the CDR3 is TGTGCCAGCAAACCAAACAGGGACACTGAAGCTTTCTTT.

The genes are TRBV7-9 and TRBJ1-5; D is ambiguous. This CDR3 spans 15 amino acids. V was shortened by 1 base and J by 4 bases, with 11 bases between the two germline ends. From germline, CDR1 is SEHNR and CDR2 FQNEAQ (reference sequence). This CDR3 reads CASSLGSGWNQPQHF. In DNA, the CDR3 is TGTGCCAGCAGCTTAGGATCGGGATGGAATCAGCCCCAGCATTTT.

This clonotype showed up many times. V gene TRBV9 combines with J gene TRBJ2-5; 13 bases align to TRBD2. CDR3 length: 17 amino acids. Trimming removed 0 bases from V and 2 bases from J; junction bases left unmatched: 4. Germline assignment: CDR1 SGDLS and CDR2 YYNGEE. The CDR3 protein is CASSVGGTSGEQETQYF. The CDR3 DNA is TGTGCCAGCAGCGTAGGTGGGACTAGCGGGGAACAAGAGACCCAGTACTTC.